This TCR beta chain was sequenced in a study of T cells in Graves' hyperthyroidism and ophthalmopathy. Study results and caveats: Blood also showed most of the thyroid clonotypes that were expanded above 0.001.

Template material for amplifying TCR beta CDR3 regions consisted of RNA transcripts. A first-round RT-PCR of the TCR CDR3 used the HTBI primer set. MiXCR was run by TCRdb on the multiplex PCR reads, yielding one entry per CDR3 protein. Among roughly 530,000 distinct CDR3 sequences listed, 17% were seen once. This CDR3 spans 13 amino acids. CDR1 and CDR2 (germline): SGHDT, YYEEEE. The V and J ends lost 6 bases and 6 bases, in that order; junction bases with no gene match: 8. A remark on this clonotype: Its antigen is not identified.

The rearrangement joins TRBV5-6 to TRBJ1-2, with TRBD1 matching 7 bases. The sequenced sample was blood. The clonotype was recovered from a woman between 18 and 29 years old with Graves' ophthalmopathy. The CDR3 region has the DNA TGTGCCAGCATCATACAGGGGACCCATGGCTACACCTTC. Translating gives CASIIQGTHGYTF.